This passage covers 27 T cell receptor beta chains from one sample sequenced in a study of yellow fever vaccine responses in identical twins. TCRdb re-derived calls from the RT-PCR reads in MiXCR, one entry per CDR3 protein. This sample has approximately 15,000 distinct CDR3 sequences, with around 80% found just once. Source: T cells from blood (PBMCs), unsorted or a sorted subset (not recorded which), taken before or after yellow fever vaccination (not recorded which). The receptors here all came from a young woman who received the yellow fever vaccine.

The V and J genes are TRBV18 and TRBJ1-1; a weak D match, TRBD1 (5 bases). CDR3 length: 15 residues. V was pared by 4 bases and J by 1 base, with 13 bases between. Germline V CDR1 and CDR2: KGHSH, LQKENI. CDR3 DNA sequence: TGTGCCAGCTCACAATATACAGGAGAGAACACTGAAGCTTTCTTT. This encodes CASSQYTGENTEAFF.

The chain joins TRBV29-1 to TRBJ1-2, with D perhaps matching TRBD1 (5 bases). The CDR3 is made up of 11 amino acids. The V gene's germline CDR1 is SQVTM and CDR2 ANQGSEA. V gave up 0 bases and J gave up 7 bases, with 6 bases separating them. This CDR3 is CSVEDRVGYTF. Here the CDR3 DNA reads TGCAGCGTTGAAGACAGGGTTGGCTACACCTTC.

This clonotype was observed a handful of times. The gene calls are TRBV10-1 and TRBJ2-7; D remains unclear. The CDR3 sequence is 10 residues long. Germline V gene data show CDR1 as WNHNN and CDR2 as SYGVQD (reference sequence). V was shortened by 3 bases and J by 6 bases, with 3 bases between the two germline ends. The CDR3 loop is CASSDCEQYF. Here the CDR3 DNA reads TGCGCCAGCAGTGACTGCGAGCAGTACTTC.

A word on this clonotype: One end of the junction fails to match germline, which may point to a read error. The chain carries TRBV6-1 and TRBJ2-1; maybe TRBD2 (6 bases). Germline V gene sequence: CDR1 MNHNS, CDR2 SASEGT. There are 14 residues in the CDR3. In DNA form, the CDR3 reads TGTGCCAGCAGTGCTAGACGGGAGTACAGTGAGCAGTTCTTC. Amino acids: CASSARREYSEQFF.

The rearrangement joins TRBV4-1 to TRBJ2-1, with D possibly called TRBD1 or TRBD2 (6 bases each). The CDR3 has 20 amino acids. Trimming stripped 0 bases from V and 4 bases from J, with 25 bases between. Germline CDR1 MGHRA, CDR2 YSYEKL. The CDR3 DNA reads TGCGCCAGCAGCCAAGAATGGGGGGCCTTGGGTCCGATGATATACAATGAGCAGTTCTTC. Protein sequence: CASSQEWGALGPMIYNEQFF.

This sequence joins TRBV29-1 and TRBJ2-1; TRBD2 matches at 12 bases. The CDR3 consists of 17 residues. Germline CDR1 is SQVTM and CDR2 is ANQGSEA. Unmatched junction bases numbered 11, after V lost 2 bases and J lost 6 bases. The CDR3 DNA reads as TGCAGCGTTGAATCCACCCTGACTAGCGGGAGAGCCAATGAGCAGTTCTTC. It yields the protein CSVESTLTSGRANEQFF.

The chain is built from TRBV29-1 and TRBJ2-3, with D possibly TRBD2 on 6 matching bases. V was clipped by 4 bases and J by 0 bases, with 11 bases between them. CDR1 is SQVTM and CDR2 is ANQGSEA in the germline V gene. This CDR3 spans 14 amino acids. CDR3 DNA sequence: TGCAGCGTTGCGGGGGTGACTAGCACAGATACGCAGTATTTT. It encodes CSVAGVTSTDTQYF.

This clonotype was counted a single time. The chain joins TRBV11-2 to TRBJ2-4; D gene uncertain. The CDR3 is made up of 13 amino acids. V was cut by 1 base and J by 4 bases, with 5 bases left in between. CDR1 and CDR2 from the germline V gene are SGHAT and FQNNGV. The CDR3 nucleotides read TGTGCCAGCAGCTTAGGACAAAAAAACATTCAGTACTTC. This encodes CASSLGQKNIQYF.

The chain couples TRBV11-2 to TRBJ2-7; D gene unclear. The V gene lost 6 bases and the J gene lost 10 bases, with 16 bases spanning the gap. CDR1 is SGHAT, CDR2 FQNNGV, per germline. The CDR3 is 12 residues long. The CDR3 loop is CASRHPDGFQYF. CDR3 nucleotides: TGTGCCAGCAGACACCCGGATGGCTTTCAGTACTTC.

The CDR3 DNA is TGCAGTGCTACCGCGGCTAGCGGAGGAGCCAAAAACATTCAGTACTTC. This translates into CSATAASGGAKNIQYF. V gene TRBV20-1 combines with J gene TRBJ2-4; 7 positions agree with TRBD2. Germline-derived CDR1 and CDR2 are DFQATT and SNEGSKA (reference sequence). Germline trimming cut 4 bases from V and 0 bases from J; bases unmatched to any gene: 9. The CDR3 has 16 amino acids.

The chain recombines TRBV11-1 with TRBJ1-3; D not resolved. Trimming shortened V by 0 bases and J by 1 base, and 4 bases separated the two germline ends. The CDR3 has 14 residues. Per the germline V gene, CDR1 is SGHAT and CDR2 is FQDESV (reference sequence). In DNA, the CDR3 is TGTGCCAGCAGCTTAGCCGGGTCTGGAAACACCATATATTTT. It yields the protein CASSLAGSGNTIYF.

The gene calls are TRBV27 and TRBJ2-2; no definite D call. CDR3 length: 13 residues. In germline, CDR1 is MNHEY, CDR2 SMNVEV (reference sequence). The V end lost 2 bases, the J end lost 4 bases, and 5 bases lay between the germline ends. This CDR3 reads CASSLGSTGELFF. The CDR3 DNA sequence: TGTGCCAGCAGTTTAGGGTCCACCGGGGAGCTGTTTTTT.

The V gene is TRBV5-1, the J gene TRBJ2-2; D gene uncertain. The CDR3 is 14 amino acids. Trimming took off 0 bases at V and 5 bases at J, with 8 bases between the two ends. Germline CDR1 and CDR2: SGHRS and YFSETQ. The CDR3 protein is CASSLATLTGELFF. CDR3 DNA: TGCGCCAGCAGCTTGGCGACCCTTACCGGGGAGCTGTTTTTT.

The chain employs TRBV29-1 and TRBJ2-5; 10 bases fit TRBD1. This CDR3 contains 14 residues. V lost 6 bases and J lost 3; bases outside the gene matches: 7. The V gene's germline CDR1 is SQVTM and CDR2 ANQGSEA. The CDR3 nucleotides are TGCAGCGTCCCCTCCGGACAGGGGGAAGAGACCCAGTACTTC. It encodes CSVPSGQGEETQYF.

This clonotype was recorded a few times. At one boundary the junction diverges from the germline segment, which might be a read error. The CDR3 region is CASSLFSTGSFF. CDR3 in DNA: TGTGCCAGCAGTTTATTTTCGACAGGGAGCTTCTTC. The V and J genes are TRBV28 and TRBJ1-2; 7 bases line up with TRBD1. The CDR3 sequence is 12 residues long. The germline V gene encodes CDR1 MDHEN and CDR2 SYDVKM.

The V and J genes are TRBV29-1 and TRBJ1-1, with D uncertain. The ends were cut back, 4 bases at V and 1 base at J, with 16 bases in the middle. Germline lookup yields CDR1 SQVTM and CDR2 ANQGSEA. This CDR3 is 15 amino acids long. The CDR3 reads CSVAFRVGENTEAFF. The CDR3 DNA follows: TGCAGCGTTGCCTTCCGGGTCGGAGAGAACACTGAAGCTTTCTTT.

The chain has TRBV11-3 and TRBJ2-7; D perhaps matches TRBD2 (6 bases). The ends were cut back, 3 bases at V and 5 bases at J, with 20 bases in the middle. Looked up from germline, CDR1 is SGHNT and CDR2 is YENEEA. This CDR3 has 16 residues. The CDR3 protein is CASSFSLSGGINEQYF. CDR3 in DNA: TGTGCCAGCAGCTTTTCTTTGTCGGGCGGGATCAACGAGCAGTACTTC.

This clonotype was seen just once. The chain uses TRBV11-1 and TRBJ1-1; TRBD1 might be the D (6 bases). The CDR3 has 12 amino acids. Germline CDR1 SGHAT, CDR2 FQDESV (reference sequence). Trimming removed 0 bases at V and 11 bases at J, with 10 bases between. CDR3 loop: CASSLAGGRAFF. CDR3 nucleotide sequence: TGTGCCAGCAGCTTAGCAGGGGGTCGTGCTTTCTTT.

The rearrangement links TRBV11-3 to TRBJ2-7; no reliable D call. Per germline, CDR1 SGHNT and CDR2 YENEEA. CDR3 length equals 16 residues. V gave up 1 base and J gave up 2 bases, with 15 bases separating them. CDR3 amino acids: CASSLGWGKVTYEQYF. The CDR3 DNA sequence: TGTGCCAGCAGCTTAGGGTGGGGAAAAGTGACCTACGAGCAGTACTTC.

The chain joins TRBV10-3 to TRBJ2-5, with D possibly TRBD2 on 6 matching bases. Germline values: CDR1 ENHRY, CDR2 SYGVKD. Between the trimmed V and J ends, which lost 0 bases and 5 bases, there was a span of 13 bases. CDR3 length equals 15 residues. CDR3 protein: CAISESTGAGETQYF. CDR3 DNA sequence: TGTGCCATCAGTGAGTCTACGGGAGCCGGGGAGACCCAGTACTTC.

V gene TRBV29-1 combines with J gene TRBJ2-5; unclear D gene. Germline V gene sequence: CDR1 SQVTM, CDR2 ANQGSEA. This CDR3 contains 11 residues. V was shortened by 5 bases and J by 4 bases, with 8 bases between the two germline ends. CDR3 nucleotides: TGCAGCGTTCTTCAGCGAGAGACCCAGTACTTC. Amino acids: CSVLQRETQYF.

This clonotype showed up just once. The rearrangement links TRBV15 to TRBJ1-1, with D perhaps matching TRBD1 (5 bases). This CDR3 is 13 amino acids long. Germline CDR1 LNHNV, CDR2 YYDKDF (reference sequence). Trimming removed 4 bases from V and 6 bases from J, with 12 bases in between. The CDR3 sequence is CATSTQGRPEAFF. The CDR3, as DNA: TGTGCCACCAGCACCCAGGGCAGGCCTGAAGCTTTCTTT.

The CDR3 here is CSVRRQGVYEQYF. The CDR3 DNA reads as TGCAGCGTTCGGAGACAGGGAGTGTACGAGCAGTACTTC. The V call is TRBV29-1, the J call TRBJ2-7; 7 nucleotides agree with TRBD1. The germline gives CDR1 SQVTM, CDR2 ANQGSEA. The CDR3 is made up of 13 amino acids. The V segment lost 5 bases and the J segment 4 bases; nucleotides outside the gene matches: 8.

The CDR3 here is CASSLKLAGNEQFF. The CDR3 nucleotides are TGTGCCAGCAGCTTAAAACTAGCGGGGAATGAGCAGTTCTTC. V gene TRBV7-2 combines with J gene TRBJ2-1; 10 bases line up with TRBD2. The CDR3 is 14 residues long. The junction had 2 bases not matched to a gene; V was cut back by 2 bases and J by 7 bases. Per germline, CDR1 SGHTA and CDR2 FQGNSA.

This clonotype came up a few times. The chain couples TRBV7-2 to TRBJ1-1; D unresolved. With 1 base removed from V and 0 bases from J, the gap between germline ends came to 6 bases. The CDR3 runs to 14 residues. Per germline, CDR1 SGHTA and CDR2 FQGNSA. The CDR3 nucleotides are TGTGCCAGCAGCTTAGTCTCCATGAACACTGAAGCTTTCTTT. This gives the protein CASSLVSMNTEAFF.

The sample holds a few counts of this clonotype. The chain recombines TRBV4-1 with TRBJ2-7; D is possibly TRBD1 or TRBD2 (5 bases each). This CDR3 has 16 residues. Germline loops: CDR1 MGHRA, CDR2 YSYEKL. Trimming left V 1 base short and J 1 base short, with 14 bases between. The CDR3 coding sequence is TGCGCCAGCAGCCAAGTCGCCGGGGCAGCATCCTACGAGCAGTACTTC. Translated, it gives CASSQVAGAASYEQYF.

The chain couples TRBV25-1 to TRBJ2-5, with TRBD1 matching 10 bases. The ends lost 4 bases at V and 3 bases at J; junction bases unmatched: 5. This CDR3 has 15 residues. Germline V lookup: CDR1 MGHDK, CDR2 SYGVNS. The chain's CDR3 is CASSARTGGKETQYF. The DNA of the CDR3 is TGTGCCAGCAGTGCCAGGACAGGGGGAAAAGAGACCCAGTACTTC.